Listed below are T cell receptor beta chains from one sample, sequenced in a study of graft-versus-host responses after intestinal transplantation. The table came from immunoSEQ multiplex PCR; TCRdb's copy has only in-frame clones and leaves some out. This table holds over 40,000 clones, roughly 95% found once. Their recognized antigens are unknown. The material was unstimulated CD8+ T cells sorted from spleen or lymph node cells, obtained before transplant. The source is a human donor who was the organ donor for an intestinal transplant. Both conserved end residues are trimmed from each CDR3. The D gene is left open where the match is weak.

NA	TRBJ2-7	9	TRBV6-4	AGGRVYEQY
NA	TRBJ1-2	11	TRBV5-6	ASSFEGNYGYT
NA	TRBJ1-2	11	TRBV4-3	ASSPTGRDGYT
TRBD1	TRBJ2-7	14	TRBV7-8	ASSSGQGAASYEQY
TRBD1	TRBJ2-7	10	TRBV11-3	ASSGDRGEQY
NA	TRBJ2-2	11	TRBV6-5	ASKGQNTGELF
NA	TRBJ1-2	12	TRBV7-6	ASSPSEVEYGYT
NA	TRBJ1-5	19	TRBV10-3	AISELALNPPPFYSNQPQH
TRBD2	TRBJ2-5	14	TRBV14	ASSRPLAGGEETQY
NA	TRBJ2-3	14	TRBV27	ASSSYPDSTTDTQY
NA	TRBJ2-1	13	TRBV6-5	ASSYSGTGYNEQF
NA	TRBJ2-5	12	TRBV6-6	ASSYVSLRETQY
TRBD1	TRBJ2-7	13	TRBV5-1	ASSLVQGSSYEQY
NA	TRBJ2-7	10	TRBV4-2	ASSQDKYEQY
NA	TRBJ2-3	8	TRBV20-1	SASHPQQY
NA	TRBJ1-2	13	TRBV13	ASSLVLAPRYGYT
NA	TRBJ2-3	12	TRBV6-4	ATGGRGGEDTQY
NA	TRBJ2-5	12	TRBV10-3	ATLGGGGEETQY
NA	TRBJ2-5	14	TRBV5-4	ASSSRWENYQETQY
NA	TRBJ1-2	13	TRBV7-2	ASSLVGRGFYGYT
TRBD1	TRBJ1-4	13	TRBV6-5	ASTTGTGRNEKLF
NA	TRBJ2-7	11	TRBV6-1	ASEGEIAYEQY
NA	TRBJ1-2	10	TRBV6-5	ASSPQGYGYT
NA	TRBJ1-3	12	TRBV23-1	ASSQDSSGNTIY
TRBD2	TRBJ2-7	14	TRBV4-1	ASSRELAGVTNEQY
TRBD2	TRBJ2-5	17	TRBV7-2	ASSSELLRGGNAGETQY
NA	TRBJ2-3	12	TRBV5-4	ASSLATGWDTQY
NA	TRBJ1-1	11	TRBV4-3	ASSQTLRTEAF
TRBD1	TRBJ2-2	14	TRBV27	ASASLGGAVAGELF
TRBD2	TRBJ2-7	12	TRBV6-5	ASSYGLAGNEQY
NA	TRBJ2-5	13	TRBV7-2	ASSLRGHRSTKQY
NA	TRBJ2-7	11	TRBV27	ASSSGGLGEQY
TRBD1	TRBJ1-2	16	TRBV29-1	SVEPLQGVEWYGYGYT
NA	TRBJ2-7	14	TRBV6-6	ASSYHGPAFRHEQY
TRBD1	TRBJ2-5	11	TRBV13	ASSWDRGLEQY
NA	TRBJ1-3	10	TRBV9	AGSVAGDTIY
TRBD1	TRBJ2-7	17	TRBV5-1	ASSLNGGTGSLPSYEQY
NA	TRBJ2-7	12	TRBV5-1	ASSITRGDYEQY
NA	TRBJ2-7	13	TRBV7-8	ASSLVLGDDYEQY
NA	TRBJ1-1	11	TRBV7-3	ASSLNQGSEAF
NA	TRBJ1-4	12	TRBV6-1	ASSEGVGFEKLF
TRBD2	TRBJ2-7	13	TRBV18	ASSPRLAGKYEQY
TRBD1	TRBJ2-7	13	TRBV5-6	ASSLTGTGTYEQY
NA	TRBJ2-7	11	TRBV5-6	ASSQPGSYEQY
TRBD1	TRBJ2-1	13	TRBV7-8	ASSRGQGMWDEQF
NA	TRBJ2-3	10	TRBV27	ASSTLVDTQY
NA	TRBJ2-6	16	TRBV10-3	AITSGTPRKDGANVLT
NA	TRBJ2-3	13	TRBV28	ASSLFPTGTDTQY
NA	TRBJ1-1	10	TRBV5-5	ASSTGNTEAF
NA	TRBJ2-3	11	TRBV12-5	ASGLQGADTQY
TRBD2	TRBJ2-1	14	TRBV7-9	ASSSPGTSGLNEQF
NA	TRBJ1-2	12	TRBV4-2	ASSQASGTYGYT
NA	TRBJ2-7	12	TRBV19	AFSILGPSYEQY
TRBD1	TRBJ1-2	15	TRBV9	ASSVTPRTGGIYGYT